This T cell receptor beta chain is drawn from a study of monozygotic twins with inflammatory bowel disease. CDR3 length: 13 residues. Germline V gives CDR1 LNHDA, CDR2 SQIVND (reference sequence). No DNA is given; TCRdb re-called the 5' RACE reads and lists each CDR3 protein once. The sample table sets out around 380,000 distinct CDR3 sequences. The rearrangement uses TRBV19 and TRBJ1-1. This sequence originates from a human donor with ulcerative colitis or Crohn's disease, or a healthy co-twin of an affected twin (not recorded which). Sequencing used blood. This CDR3 is CASSMAFKAEAFF.